A selection of T cell receptor beta chains follows, all from one sample in a study of T cell repertoires in cytomegalovirus infection. Using its own MiXCR run on the reads, TCRdb lists one record per CDR3 protein. Found here are under 800,000 distinct CDR3 sequences, roughly 26% of them singletons; the top ten hold roughly 8%. The sample was CD8+ T cells from PBMCs. Source of these receptors: a human donor in good health (CMV status not recorded). Some clones in this sample may be carry-over from other donors' samples. Each CDR3 is given with its conserved first and last residue. The D gene is left open where the match is weak. Some rows have no size entry. The others give once, few or many, or a class for an expanded clone.

>TRBD2|TRBJ2-7|TRBV7-8|few
TGTGCCAGCAGCTCGACTAGCGGGGCGTTTTACGAGCAGTACTTC
CASSSTSGAFYEQYF
>TRBD2|TRBJ2-3|TRBV6-1|few
TGTGCCAGCAGTGAAAGGCTCCGGGACTACAGAAGGACAGATACGCAGTATTTT
CASSERLRDYRRTDTQYF
>TRBD1|TRBJ2-7|TRBV29-1|few
TGCAGCGTTGAAGATAGACAGGGCCTCTCCTACGAGCAGTACTTC
CSVEDRQGLSYEQYF
>NA|TRBJ2-7|TRBV19|few
TGTGCCAGTAGGATGGGGGCTTCCCCCTACGAGCAGTACTTC
CASRMGASPYEQYF
>NA|TRBJ2-1|TRBV7-3|many
TGTGCCAGCAGCCTTTCCCGACGGGGGGCGTACAATGAGCAGTTCTTC
CASSLSRRGAYNEQFF
>NA|TRBJ2-1|TRBV14|NA
TGTGCCAGCAGCCAAGGATACAGCTCCTACAATGAGCAGTTCTTC
CASSQGYSSYNEQFF
>NA|TRBJ1-1|TRBV6-2/TRBV6-3|many
TGTGCCAGCAGTCACAATCCGACAGCCCCTGAAGCTTTCTTT
CASSHNPTAPEAFF
>NA|TRBJ1-2|TRBV7-3|NA
TGTGCCAGCAGCTTACCGGACGGAGCTAACTATGGCTACACCTTC
CASSLPDGANYGYTF
>NA|TRBJ1-5|TRBV5-1|NA
TGCGCCAGCAGCTTGGGGGGGCTCCGATTTCAGCCCCAGCATTTT
CASSLGGLRFQPQHF
>NA|TRBJ2-3|TRBV7-6|many
TGTGCCAGCAGCTTAGGCGGGGCCATGGGAGATACGCAGTATTTT
CASSLGGAMGDTQYF
>NA|TRBJ2-1|TRBV13|few
TGTGCCAGCAGCTTAGGGAGTAGCGCCACCCAGTTCTTC
CASSLGSSATQFF
>NA|TRBJ2-1|TRBV6-5|few
TGTGCCAGCAGTTACATACCCGGGCGGGAGAGGGGGGCCTACAATGAGCAGTTCTTC
CASSYIPGRERGAYNEQFF
>NA|TRBJ2-2|TRBV6-6|many
TGTGCCAGCAGTTACAGCACAGGGAATACCGGGGAGCTGTTTTTT
CASSYSTGNTGELFF
>NA|TRBJ1-3|TRBV7-9|NA
TGTGTCAGCAGCTTACCGGGGCAGGTTGGAAACACCATATATTTT
CVSSLPGQVGNTIYF
>TRBD1|TRBJ1-2|TRBV5-6|many
TGTGCCAGCAGCTTCCGGACAGGAATGTTGGATGGCTACACCTTC
CASSFRTGMLDGYTF
>NA|TRBJ2-1|TRBV20-1|NA
TGCAGTGCAAGAAGGGGGGGGCGAAGCTCCTACAATGAGCAGTTCTTC
CSARRGGRSSYNEQFF
>NA|TRBJ2-4|TRBV19|NA
TGTGCCAGTAGTATAGGGGCACCCACCTGTTTCGACAAAAACATTCAGTACTTC
CASSIGAPTCFDKNIQYF
>NA|TRBJ2-1|TRBV28|few
TGTGCCAGCAGTTTGGGACTGTCGAGTGAGCAGTTCTTC
CASSLGLSSEQFF
>TRBD1|TRBJ2-1|TRBV7-9|many
TGTGCCAGCAGCTCCCGGCAGGGGGCAAATGAGCAGTTCTTC
CASSSRQGANEQFF
>TRBD1|TRBJ2-7|TRBV4-1|few
TGCGCCAGCAGCCAATATGGGACAGGACCTTACGAGCAGTACTTC
CASSQYGTGPYEQYF
>NA|TRBJ1-1|TRBV5-1|many
TGCGCCAGCGCAGGGAACACTGAAGCTTTCTTT
CASAGNTEAFF
>NA|TRBJ2-1|TRBV12-3/TRBV12-4|NA
TGTGCCAGCAGCCAGAATAGGGGGGGCTCCTACAATGAGCAGTTCTTC
CASSQNRGGSYNEQFF
>NA|TRBJ2-4|TRBV6-4|NA
TGTGCCAGCAGTGAGGTCCCGGGGTTGCCTCAGTACTTC
CASSEVPGLPQYF
>NA|TRBJ1-2|TRBV28|many
TGTGCCAGCAGTCCGGACGGAGCCTATGGCTACACCTTC
CASSPDGAYGYTF
>NA|TRBJ1-1|TRBV6-5|few
TGTGCCAGCAGTTATTCCGTCAGGTCAGATGGGTCGGAAGCTTTCTTT
CASSYSVRSDGSEAFF
>NA|TRBJ2-2|TRBV29-1|NA
TGCAGCGTTGATTTGGTGGGGGTCAACACCGGGGAGCTGTTTTTT
CSVDLVGVNTGELFF
>TRBD2|TRBJ2-1|TRBV24-1|NA
TGTGCCACCAGTGATTTTTTGACTAGCGGGGAGGATGAGCAGTTCTTC
CATSDFLTSGEDEQFF
>NA|TRBJ1-1|TRBV29-1|NA
TGCAGCGTCTGGGGGAGCCCGAACACTGAAGCTTTCTTT
CSVWGSPNTEAFF
>TRBD2|TRBJ2-1|TRBV28|many
TGTGCCAGCAGTACGGGGACTAGCGGGGGGAAAACGGCCTACAATGAGCAGTTCTTC
CASSTGTSGGKTAYNEQFF
>NA|TRBJ2-1|TRBV20-1|NA
TGCAGTGCCGACTGGACGGTTGACTCCTACAATGAGCAGTTCTTC
CSADWTVDSYNEQFF
>NA|TRBJ2-5|TRBV4-3|few
TGCGCCAGCAGCCAAGATCCCCCCCCGGGACTTACTTGGGAGACCCAGTACTTC
CASSQDPPPGLTWETQYF
>NA|TRBJ2-7|TRBV12-5|NA
TGTGCTAGTGCCCTTGACAACTCCTACGAGCAGTACTTC
CASALDNSYEQYF
>TRBD2|TRBJ2-3|TRBV7-9|many
TGTGCCAGCAGCCTCCCAGCGGGGGGTCCCACTAGCACAGATACGCAGTATTTT
CASSLPAGGPTSTDTQYF
>NA|TRBJ2-2|TRBV28|NA
TGTGCCAGCAGTCCTCGCTCAGGGACTTCCCTAACCGGGGAGCTGTTTTTT
CASSPRSGTSLTGELFF
>NA|TRBJ2-5|TRBV7-9|NA
TGTGCCAGCAGCCGGGTCGAGACCCAGTACTTC
CASSRVETQYF
>NA|TRBJ2-5|TRBV2|NA
TGTGCCAGCATGAAAAAGGCGGGCTATGAGACCCAGTACTTC
CASMKKAGYETQYF
>TRBD2|TRBJ2-1|TRBV7-2|many
TGTGCCAGCAGCTTAGGATGGTCGGGGGGCAATGAGCAGTTCTTC
CASSLGWSGGNEQFF
>NA|TRBJ2-7|TRBV7-6|NA
TGTGCCAGCAACCAGGGGGGCGAAGAGCAGTACTTC
CASNQGGEEQYF
>NA|TRBJ1-1|TRBV28|NA
TGTGCCAACACCTTTCGGGGACTTGGACCTGAAGCTTTCTTT
CANTFRGLGPEAFF
>NA|TRBJ2-7|TRBV4-1|many
TGCGCCAGCAGCCAAGGGGCGGATGGAGGCTACGAGCAGTACTTC
CASSQGADGGYEQYF
>TRBD1|TRBJ1-2|TRBV27|many
TGTGCCAGCAGTCCCTCCCCAGGGGGGTACTATGGCTACACCTTC
CASSPSPGGYYGYTF
>NA|TRBJ1-5|TRBV27|NA
TGTGCCAGCAGTTTATCCGACCGCAAGGGCAATCAGCCCCAGCATTTT
CASSLSDRKGNQPQHF
>NA|TRBJ2-7|TRBV3-1|few
TGTGCCAGCAGCCAAGAATTCAGTTCCTACGAGCAGTACTTC
CASSQEFSSYEQYF
>NA|TRBJ2-5|TRBV7-2|many
TGTGCCAGCAGCTTAGAGGCAGGGCTGCGGGAGACCCAGTACTTC
CASSLEAGLRETQYF
>NA|TRBJ2-1|TRBV27|few
TGTGCCAGCAGTTTTTCCCCCAGGGTTAATGAGCAGTTCTTC
CASSFSPRVNEQFF
>NA|TRBJ1-1|TRBV7-3|NA
TGTGCCAGCAGTCGAGTGGGAGGGGGCACTGAAGCTTTCTTT
CASSRVGGGTEAFF
>NA|TRBJ1-1|TRBV19|many
TGTGCCAGCAGCTTAGATATGAACACTGAAGCTTTCTTT
CASSLDMNTEAFF
>NA|TRBJ1-1|TRBV5-1|NA
TGCGCCAGCAGCCCGGATGTGGGGGGTCTGAACACTGAAGCTTTCTTT
CASSPDVGGLNTEAFF
>NA|TRBJ1-1|TRBV7-3|many
TGTGCCAGCTGTCGAGAGGGTCACACTGAAGCTTTCTTT
CASCREGHTEAFF
>NA|TRBJ2-5|TRBV7-9|few
TGTGCCAGCAGCCCTCGGACGCACCAAGAGACCCAGTACTTC
CASSPRTHQETQYF
>NA|TRBJ2-3|TRBV5-6|many
TGTGCCAGCAGTTTTCGGCTAGACTCCGACGATACGCAGTATTTT
CASSFRLDSDDTQYF
>TRBD2|TRBJ2-3|TRBV28|many
TGTGCCAGCAGTCCTGGACTAGCCCCAGATACGCAGTATTTT
CASSPGLAPDTQYF
>NA|TRBJ2-7|TRBV29-1|NA
TGCAGCGTTGAAGTTCAGGGGACCGAGCAGTACTTC
CSVEVQGTEQYF
>NA|TRBJ2-1|TRBV11-2|NA
TGTGCCAGCAGCACCAGCCGGGGAGCGGGCAGGCACAATGAGCAGTTCTTC
CASSTSRGAGRHNEQFF
>NA|TRBJ2-7|TRBV20-1|NA
TGCAGTGTCTCCGCCGGGACCTCCTACGAGCAGTACTTC
CSVSAGTSYEQYF